A single sample is the source of the 21 T cell receptor beta chains below, sequenced in a study of cytomegalovirus exposure and HLA in healthy donors. 13 Jbeta primers and 60 Vbeta primers were used for the PCR. Produced via immunoSEQ multiplex PCR; TCRdb's table is partial and in-frame only. The sample carries around 180,000 clones, roughly 70% recorded once. Sequencing was performed on PBMCs. These receptors came from a girl under 18 in good health and CMV-seronegative.

In its sample, this clone ranks as medium-sized (0.01 to 0.1%). This chain joins TRBV25-1 and TRBJ2-5; 9 positions match TRBD2. The V gene's germline CDR1 is MGHDK and CDR2 SYGVNS. The CDR3 covers 17 residues. After removal of 3 bases from V and 0 bases from J, the junction contained 8 bases not matched to a gene. The CDR3 nucleotides read TGTGCCAGCAGTGAGGAGGCGGGAGGGATCCACCAAGAGACCCAGTACTTC. Amino acid sequence: CASSEEAGGIHQETQYF.

This chain links TRBV28 with TRBJ1-1; D is undetermined. Trimming took off 3 bases at V and 8 bases at J, with 16 bases between the two ends. Germline values: CDR1 MDHEN, CDR2 SYDVKM. CDR3 length: 14 residues. The CDR3 reads CASSLPPSYGEAFF. The DNA for the CDR3 is TGTGCCAGCAGTTTGCCCCCCTCGTACGGGGAAGCTTTCTTT. Combining the CDR3 with reference TRBV28 and TRBJ1-1 gives the whole variable domain DVKVTQSSRYLVKRTGEKVFLECVQDMDHENMFWYRQDPGLGLRLIYFSYDVKMKEKGDIPEGYSVSREKKERFSLILESASTNQTSMYLCASSLPPSYGEAFFGQGTRLTVV.

V and J are TRBV11-2 and TRBJ2-5, with TRBD2 matching over 14 bases. The CDR3 is 15 amino acids. Germline trimming cut 5 bases from V and 7 bases from J; bases unmatched to any gene: 6. Looked up from germline, CDR1 is SGHAT and CDR2 is FQNNGV. This CDR3 is CASSPGLAGVGTQYF. The CDR3 nucleotides are TGTGCCAGCAGCCCGGGACTAGCGGGGGTCGGGACCCAGTACTTC.

The chain links TRBV4-1 to TRBJ1-2; perhaps TRBD1 as D (6 bases). Germline CDR1 is MGHRA and CDR2 is YSYEKL. The CDR3 loop spans 13 amino acids. The ends were cut back, 1 base at V and 12 bases at J, with 15 bases in the middle. The CDR3 reads CASSQASQGINTF. Here the CDR3 DNA reads TGCGCCAGCAGCCAAGCCTCCCAGGGGATAAACACCTTC.

The genes are TRBV4-1 and TRBJ2-3, with D possibly being TRBD1 (6 bases). CDR3 length: 17 residues. Germline V gene data show CDR1 as MGHRA and CDR2 as YSYEKL. With 4 bases removed from V and 1 base from J, the gap between germline ends came to 18 bases. CDR3 coding DNA: TGCGCCAGCAGCCTCCACTCGGACAGTCAACGCACAGATACGCAGTATTTT. As protein: CASSLHSDSQRTDTQYF.

Only a few counts were recorded for this clone. The J gene is TRBJ1-4, the V gene TRBV4-1; 8 bases match TRBD1. Germline trimming cut 3 bases from V and 2 bases from J; bases unmatched to any gene: 5. This CDR3 has 16 residues. CDR1 is MGHRA, CDR2 YSYEKL, per germline. The DNA for the CDR3 is TGCGCCAGCAGCCATCCAGGGGGCGGTACTAATGAAAAACTGTTTTTT. This codes for CASSHPGGGTNEKLFF.

The rearrangement links TRBV9 to TRBJ1-1; a weak D match, TRBD1 (5 bases). Per germline, CDR1 SGDLS and CDR2 YYNGEE. V dropped 0 bases and J dropped 0 bases, with 15 bases sitting between them. The CDR3 contains 17 residues. CDR3 in amino acids: CASSVDPGGGMNTEAFF. The CDR3 DNA is TGTGCCAGCAGCGTAGACCCAGGCGGGGGGATGAACACTGAAGCTTTCTTT.

This chain joins TRBV5-1 and TRBJ1-1; a possible D gene is TRBD1 (5 bases). CDR3 size: 16 residues. Deletions cut 5 bases from V and 0 bases from J, with 17 bases between. Germline CDR1 reads SGHRS; CDR2 reads YFSETQ. CDR3 coding DNA: TGCGCCAGCAGTCCGGGACTCTCTCCTTTGAACACTGAAGCTTTCTTT. Translated: CASSPGLSPLNTEAFF.

The chain employs TRBV19 and TRBJ1-2, with 7 bases fitting TRBD1. The CDR3 is made up of 13 amino acids. V trimming: 10 bases; J trimming: 2 bases; junction bases outside the gene matches: 7. Germline V gene lookup returns CDR1 LNHDA and CDR2 SQIVND (reference sequence). The CDR3 loop is CAITTGVNYGYTF. CDR3 in DNA: TGTGCCATCACTACAGGGGTGAACTATGGCTACACCTTC.

V usage is TRBV6-5 and J usage is TRBJ2-2; D perhaps matches TRBD1 (5 bases). Per germline, CDR1 MNHEY and CDR2 SVGAGI. Deletions cut 7 bases from V and 4 bases from J, with 10 bases between. The CDR3 extends over 13 amino acids. The CDR3 DNA reads TGTGCCAGCACTGATCAGGGCACCGGGGAGCTGTTTTTT. It translates to CASTDQGTGELFF.

This rearrangement joins TRBV6-5 to TRBJ2-3; D is uncertain. This CDR3 spans 15 amino acids. Looked up from germline, CDR1 is MNHEY and CDR2 is SVGAGI. V was pared by 2 bases and J by 2 bases, with 11 bases between. CDR3 loop: CASSYMSANTDTQYF. CDR3 coding DNA: TGTGCCAGCAGTTACATGAGCGCTAACACAGATACGCAGTATTTT.

There are a few counts of this clone. V gene TRBV18 combines with J gene TRBJ1-1; TRBD1 aligns across 7 bases. Germline-derived CDR1 and CDR2 are KGHSH and LQKENI. The CDR3 loop spans 19 amino acids. Trimming at V came to 3 bases and at J to 0 bases, leaving 16 bases not matched to a gene. CDR3 coding DNA: TGTGCCAGCTCACCTATTCCCGTCGACAGGGTAGACTTGAACACTGAAGCTTTCTTT. Translated, it gives CASSPIPVDRVDLNTEAFF.

The chain recombines TRBV7-8 with TRBJ1-5, with 8 bases aligning to TRBD1. The germline V gene has CDR1 SGHVS and CDR2 FQNEAQ. V was pared by 3 bases and J by 7 bases, with 2 bases of the junction left unmatched. The CDR3 sequence is 13 residues long. The CDR3 DNA is TGTGCCAGCAGCTTGACAGGGGAACAGCCCCAGCATTTT. Protein product: CASSLTGEQPQHF.

The rearrangement uses TRBV6-4 and TRBJ1-5; TRBD1 is a possible D gene (6 bases). The ends were cut back, 6 bases at V and 5 bases at J, with 11 bases in the middle. Germline V lookup: CDR1 MRHNA, CDR2 SNTAGT. This CDR3 spans 13 amino acids. CDR3 loop: CASSWGPDQPQHF. The CDR3 region has the DNA TGTGCCAGCAGCTGGGGGCCGGATCAGCCCCAGCATTTT.

CDR3 loop: CASSTSGGSGQPQHF. The CDR3 nucleotides are TGTGCCAGTAGTACGTCAGGGGGCAGTGGACAGCCCCAGCATTTT. This rearrangement joins TRBV19 to TRBJ1-5, with 8 bases identical to TRBD1. Germline-derived CDR1 and CDR2 are LNHDA and SQIVND (reference sequence). The J segment lost 7 bases and the V segment lost 4 bases, leaving 9 bases of the junction unmatched. CDR3 length: 15 residues.

The chain links TRBV30 to TRBJ2-7, with 9 bases that match TRBD1. CDR3 length: 13 residues. Germline values: CDR1 GTSNPN, CDR2 SVGIG (reference sequence). J gave up 2 bases and V 3 bases, and 2 bases lay outside the gene matches. The CDR3 DNA reads TGTGCCTGGAGCGGGACAGGGCCCTACGAGCAGTACTTC. This encodes CAWSGTGPYEQYF.

The genes are TRBV19 and TRBJ1-2, with D perhaps matching TRBD1 (6 bases). The V and J ends lost 4 bases and 8 bases respectively, with 20 bases between them. This CDR3 spans 15 amino acids. CDR1 LNHDA and CDR2 SQIVND come from the germline V gene (reference sequence). The CDR3: CASSTMTGGESGYTF. The CDR3 DNA is TGTGCCAGTAGTACCATGACAGGTGGTGAGTCGGGCTACACCTTC.

As for this clone: Germline is not matched at one junction end, which may reflect a read error. CDR3 loop: CASMEGPNIGELFF. CDR3 nucleotide sequence: TGCGCCAGCATGGAGGGCCCAAACATCGGGGAGCTGTTTTTT. The chain recombines TRBV5-1 with TRBJ2-2; maybe TRBD2 (6 bases). The CDR3 sequence is 14 residues long. Germline CDR1 SGHRS, CDR2 YFSETQ. The variable domain in full, completed from reference TRBV5-1 and TRBJ2-2, reads KAGVTQTPRYLIKTRGQQVTLSCSPISGHRSVSWYQQTPGQGLQFLFEYFSETQRNKGNFPGRFSGRQFSNSRSEMNVSTLELGDSALYLCASMEGPNIGELFFGEGSRLTVL.

This clone appeared a few times. The chain recombines TRBV10-2 with TRBJ1-4; a weak D match, TRBD1 (5 bases). The CDR3 is made up of 13 amino acids. CDR1 and CDR2 (germline): WSHSY, SAAADI. V lost 5 bases to trimming and J lost 7 bases, with 11 bases between them. The CDR3 protein is CASSRQSGEKLFF. The CDR3 bases are TGCGCCAGCAGTAGACAGTCGGGTGAAAAACTGTTTTTT.

The V gene is TRBV18, the J gene TRBJ2-3; the match to TRBD1 covers 10 bases. Germline CDR1 and CDR2: KGHSH and LQKENI. The V segment lost 5 bases and the J segment 3 bases; nucleotides outside the gene matches: 2. The CDR3 extends over 14 amino acids. The CDR3 DNA sequence: TGTGCCAGCTCAACGGGACAGGGGACAGATACGCAGTATTTT. It yields the protein CASSTGQGTDTQYF.

The genes are TRBV30 and TRBJ1-2; D may be TRBD1 (6 bases). The germline gives CDR1 GTSNPN, CDR2 SVGIG (reference sequence). V shed 3 bases and J shed 4 bases, with 18 bases lying between them. This CDR3 is 15 amino acids long. CDR3 sequence reads: CAWRLGGGGLYGYTF. The CDR3 bases are TGTGCCTGGAGGCTAGGGGGGGGAGGGCTCTATGGCTACACCTTC.